Presented here are 23 T cell receptor beta chains from one specimen sequenced in a study of vaccination effects on CD4 cells after COVID-19. Produced via immunoSEQ multiplex PCR; TCRdb's table is partial and in-frame only. Of 25,000 to 30,000 clones listed, more than 65% are singletons. Antigen-specific CD4+ T cells were expanded with viral peptide pools in the ViraFEST assay before sequencing. Cells that had been cultured for less than eleven days were the source of isolated CD4+ T cells. Participants were given two doses of BNT162b2 or mRNA-1273 vaccine. These receptors lack a known antigen. This specimen consisted of CD4+ T cells from PBMCs cultured with HCoV-NL63 spike peptides, obtained after COVID-19 vaccination. The source is a human donor who received a COVID-19 vaccine.

There are a few counts of this clone. This sequence joins TRBV10-2 and TRBJ2-5, with TRBD1 as a possible D gene (5 bases). V was pared by 6 bases and J by 5 bases, with 22 bases between. This CDR3 is 16 amino acids long. Germline CDR1 WSHSY, CDR2 SAAADI. The CDR3 nucleotides read TGCGCCAGCAGGGGATCTAGGGGCAGGGAAATTGAGACCCAGTACTTC. Translated, it gives CASRGSRGREIETQYF.

V and J are TRBV14 and TRBJ2-5; TRBD1 is a possible D gene (6 bases). This CDR3 comprises 14 residues. The V gene lost 1 base and the J gene lost 4 bases, with 10 bases spanning the gap. The germline gives CDR1 SGHDN, CDR2 FVKESK. CDR3 bases: TGTGCCAGCAGCCAAGCGGTACAGGGAGAGACCCAGTACTTC. As protein: CASSQAVQGETQYF.

This rearrangement joins TRBV4-1 to TRBJ1-2; 9 bases line up with TRBD1. The CDR3 is made up of 13 amino acids. Germline values: CDR1 MGHRA, CDR2 YSYEKL. The V gene end was trimmed by 8 bases and the J gene end by 6 bases; junction bases not matched to a gene: 7. The CDR3 reads CASGPGQGHGYTF. The CDR3 nucleotides read TGCGCCAGCGGACCGGGACAGGGCCATGGCTACACCTTC.

This chain connects TRBV18 to TRBJ2-6; TRBD2 might be the D (5 bases). The CDR3 sequence is 19 residues long. Trimming shortened V by 0 bases and J by 0 bases, and 15 bases separated the two germline ends. Germline V gene data show CDR1 as KGHSH and CDR2 as LQKENI. The CDR3 reads CASSPPRATPDSGANVLTF. The CDR3 nucleotides read TGTGCCAGCTCACCACCGAGGGCGACGCCCGACTCTGGGGCCAACGTCCTGACTTTC.

This sequence joins TRBV6-5 and TRBJ2-5, with 7 positions matching TRBD2. Per germline, CDR1 MNHEY and CDR2 SVGAGI. Trimming cost V 8 bases and J 2 bases; bases outside gene matches: 8. The CDR3 has 14 residues. CDR3 protein: CASSEGTIQETQYF. The CDR3 DNA sequence: TGTGCCAGCTCCGAAGGGACTATTCAAGAGACCCAGTACTTC.

This clone occurred once. The chain joins TRBV12-3 or TRBV12-4 to TRBJ2-7, with 9 bases that match TRBD2. The CDR3 is 12 amino acids. V was clipped by 5 bases and J by 12 bases; unmatched bases: 8. The CDR3 coding sequence is TGTGCCAGCAGTCCGAGTAGCGGGAGCAGGTACTTC. It is translated as CASSPSSGSRYF.

The chain recombines TRBV5-4 with TRBJ2-5, with D possibly being TRBD2 (7 bases). CDR3 length equals 17 residues. CDR1 and CDR2 (germline): SGHNT, YYREEE (reference sequence). Trimming took off 4 bases at V and 4 bases at J, with 23 bases between the two ends. The CDR3 DNA follows: TGTGCCAGCAGCCTTACGGGGGGAGGGGGACGAGGAGAGACCCAGTACTTC. Translating it yields CASSLTGGGGRGETQYF.

The chain joins TRBV11-2 to TRBJ1-1, with 7 bases identical to TRBD1. V shed 7 bases, J shed 1 base, and the junction held 12 bases outside the gene matches. The germline V gene has CDR1 SGHAT and CDR2 FQNNGV. CDR3 length equals 16 residues. The chain's CDR3 is CASNELQGRGNTEAFF. For the CDR3, the DNA is TGTGCCAGCAACGAATTACAGGGGAGGGGGAACACTGAAGCTTTCTTT.

The chain couples TRBV6-6 to TRBJ2-3; no clear D gene. V lost 7 bases to trimming and J lost 5 bases, with 7 bases between them. This CDR3 region has 11 residues. Germline V gene data show CDR1 as MNHNY and CDR2 as SVGAGI (reference sequence). The CDR3 reads CASTIKDTQYF. The CDR3 nucleotides are TGTGCCAGCACAATCAAAGATACGCAGTATTTT.

This clone was seen a few times. J is TRBJ2-2 and V is TRBV7-6, with D perhaps matching TRBD1 (5 bases). Germline CDR1 reads SGHVS; CDR2 reads FNYEAQ. V gave up 5 bases and J gave up 2 bases, with 12 bases separating them. The CDR3 totals 15 residues. The chain's CDR3 is CASSPGHTNTGELFF. As DNA, the CDR3 is TGTGCCAGCAGCCCTGGACATACCAACACCGGGGAGCTGTTTTTT.

A note on this clone: The same CDR3 can be traced to other DNA sequences in this sample. V usage is TRBV12-3 or TRBV12-4 and J usage is TRBJ1-1; no definite D call. Trimming cost V 1 base and J 4 bases, with 1 base left between them. The CDR3 is 11 amino acids. The chain's CDR3 is CASSLGTEAFF. The CDR3 DNA reads as TGTGCCAGCAGTTTAGGCACTGAAGCTTTCTTT.

This chain links TRBV19 with TRBJ2-1, with a weak D call TRBD1 (5 bases). CDR3 length equals 14 residues. V was trimmed by 3 bases and J by 7 bases, leaving 13 bases between them. CDR1 is LNHDA, CDR2 SQIVND, per germline (reference sequence). CDR3 in amino acids: CASSIGAAANEQFF. The DNA for the CDR3 is TGTGCCAGTAGTATTGGGGCAGCAGCTAATGAGCAGTTCTTC.

The CDR3 spells CASSMGPQGQPQHF. In nucleotides, the CDR3 is TGTGCCAGTAGTATGGGCCCTCAGGGACAACCCCAGCATTTT. This chain uses TRBV19 with TRBJ1-5, with D maybe TRBD1 (6 bases). CDR1 LNHDA and CDR2 SQIVND come from the germline V gene (reference sequence). This CDR3 has 14 residues. The V end was cut by 3 bases, the J end by 10 bases, with 16 bases between.

The gene calls are TRBV27 and TRBJ1-2; 11 bases line up with TRBD1. V lost 6 bases and J lost 8; bases outside the gene matches: 8. CDR1 and CDR2 (germline): MNHEY, SMNVEV (reference sequence). The length of the CDR3 is 14 residues. CDR3 amino acids: CASRRTGGFGGYTF. In DNA form, the CDR3 reads TGTGCCAGCAGACGGACAGGGGGCTTCGGGGGCTACACCTTC.

The CDR3 reads CASSLTFGEQYF. The CDR3 DNA reads as TGTGCCAGCAGCCTGACTTTTGGCGAGCAGTACTTC. The gene calls are TRBV6-5 and TRBJ2-7; D gene unclear. The germline V gene has CDR1 MNHEY and CDR2 SVGAGI. Trimming removed 6 bases from V and 6 bases from J, with 12 bases in between. CDR3 length equals 12 residues.

The chain is built from TRBV19 and TRBJ2-1, with TRBD2 matching 9 bases. J lost 4 bases, V lost 5 bases, and 9 bases had no gene match. The CDR3 is 16 residues long. Germline CDR1 reads LNHDA; CDR2 reads SQIVND (reference sequence). CDR3 sequence: CASSLYSSGAYNEQFF. The CDR3 coding sequence is TGTGCCAGTAGTCTCTATTCTAGCGGGGCATACAATGAGCAGTTCTTC.

A few counts support this clone. This chain uses TRBV5-1 with TRBJ2-1; TRBD2 matches 11 bases. V was clipped by 3 bases and J by 8 bases; unmatched bases: 4. This CDR3 spans 14 amino acids. The germline gives CDR1 SGHRS, CDR2 YFSETQ. CDR3 coding DNA: TGCGCCAGCAGCTCACTAGCGGGAGAACATGAGCAGTTCTTC. Translated: CASSSLAGEHEQFF.

The chain recombines TRBV7-9 with TRBJ1-2; no definite D call. Germline assignment: CDR1 SEHNR and CDR2 FQNEAQ (reference sequence). The CDR3 covers 15 residues. V dropped 0 bases and J dropped 0 bases, with 8 bases sitting between them. The CDR3 here is CASSLASLANYGYTF. CDR3 nucleotide sequence: TGTGCCAGCAGCTTAGCCTCTTTAGCTAACTATGGCTACACCTTC.

J is TRBJ1-1 and V is TRBV19; 10 bases map to TRBD1. Germline V gives CDR1 LNHDA, CDR2 SQIVND (reference sequence). The CDR3 has 14 amino acids. The V and J ends lost 7 bases and 5 bases, in that order; junction bases with no gene match: 7. DNA of the CDR3: TGTGCCAGTACCCCCGGGACAGGGGTGACTGAAGCTTTCTTT. It codes for CASTPGTGVTEAFF.

This chain connects TRBV7-9 to TRBJ2-1; TRBD2 is a possible D gene (5 bases). V was clipped by 1 base and J by 10 bases, with 11 bases between them. The CDR3 runs 13 residues. Germline V gives CDR1 SEHNR, CDR2 FQNEAQ (reference sequence). Here the CDR3 reads CASSLGRTGEQFF. The CDR3 coding sequence is TGTGCCAGCAGCTTAGGGAGGACGGGAGAGCAGTTCTTC.

The genes are TRBV5-4 and TRBJ2-1; D gene ambiguous. V was trimmed by 3 bases and J by 4 bases, leaving 20 bases between them. This CDR3 region has 17 residues. Germline V gene lookup returns CDR1 SGHNT and CDR2 YYREEE (reference sequence). CDR3 amino acids: CASSSSGNLGVYNEQFF. The CDR3 nucleotides are TGTGCCAGCAGCTCATCTGGTAACCTTGGGGTGTACAATGAGCAGTTCTTC.

This CDR3 reads CASKITGGGNTEAFF. Written as DNA, the CDR3 is TGTGCCAGCAAGATAACAGGGGGAGGAAACACTGAAGCTTTCTTT. The chain links TRBV6-5 to TRBJ1-1; 8 bases are shared with TRBD1. The J segment lost 2 bases and the V segment lost 7 bases, leaving 9 bases of the junction unmatched. The CDR3 is made up of 15 amino acids. In germline, CDR1 is MNHEY, CDR2 SVGAGI.

The chain couples TRBV7-9 to TRBJ1-1; no reliable D call. V lost 5 bases and J 6 bases, leaving 7 bases between the germline ends. Germline CDR1 reads SEHNR; CDR2 reads FQNEAQ (reference sequence). The CDR3 length is 11 residues. The CDR3 bases are TGTGCCAGCAGCCCGAGATCTGAAGCTTTCTTT. As protein: CASSPRSEAFF.